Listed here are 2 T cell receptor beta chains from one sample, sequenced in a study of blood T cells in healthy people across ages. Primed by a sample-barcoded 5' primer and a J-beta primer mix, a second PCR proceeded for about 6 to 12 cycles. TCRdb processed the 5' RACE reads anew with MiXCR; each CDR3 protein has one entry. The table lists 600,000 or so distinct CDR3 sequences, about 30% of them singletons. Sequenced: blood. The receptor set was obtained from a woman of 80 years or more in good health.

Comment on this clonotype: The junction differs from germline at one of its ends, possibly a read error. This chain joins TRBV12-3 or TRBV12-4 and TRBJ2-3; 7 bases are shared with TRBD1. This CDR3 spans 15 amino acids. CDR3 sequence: CANSLGTVVTDTEYF. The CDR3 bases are TGTGCCAACAGTTTAGGGACAGTGGTCACAGATACGGAGTATTTT.

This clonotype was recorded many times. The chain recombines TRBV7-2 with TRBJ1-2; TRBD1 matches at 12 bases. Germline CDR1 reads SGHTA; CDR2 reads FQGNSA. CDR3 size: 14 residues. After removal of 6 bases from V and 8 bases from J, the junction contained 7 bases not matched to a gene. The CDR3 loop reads CASSRGQGARGYTF. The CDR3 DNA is TGTGCCAGCAGTCGGGGACAGGGGGCAAGGGGCTACACCTTC.